This T cell receptor beta chain was captured in a study of OX40 agonist ivuxolimab in advanced cancers. Trimming removed 5 bases from V and 3 bases from J, with 5 bases in between. Germline assignment: CDR1 SNHLY and CDR2 FYNNEI. The CDR3 runs to 12 residues. Study outcomes and limitations: Doses of 0.1 to 3.0 mg/kg were accompanied by clonal expansion of CD4+ and CD8+ blood T cells by week 6. Among the least clonally expanded were partial responders at 0.1-3.0 mg/kg. Specificity for antigen went undetermined in the expanded peripheral T cells.

Data came from immunoSEQ multiplex PCR; TCRdb stores just in-frame clones and leaves some out. The sample holds about 71,000 clones, 78% seen once. Points on this clone: Antigen: not known.

The sample was CD4+ or CD8+ T cells sorted from blood, taken in a trial of the OX40 agonist ivuxolimab. This TCR derives from an adult with an advanced solid tumor such as melanoma, head and neck, liver or kidney cancer. The J gene is TRBJ2-1, the V gene TRBV2; D is undetermined. CDR3 loop: CASSRIYNEQFF. The CDR3 DNA is TGTGCCAGCAGTCGGATCTACAATGAGCAGTTCTTC.